What follows are 5 T cell receptor beta chains derived from one specimen sequenced in a study of shared clonotypes between healthy human individuals. Sequencing used immunoSEQ multiplex PCR; TCRdb keeps in-frame clones, though not all of them. The table records about 2.2 million clones, 80% to 95% of them present only once. Naive CD8 cells, CD45RO-negative and positively selected for CCR7, excluded terminally differentiated effector memory CD45RA+ cells. Sequenced: naive CD8+ T cells from PBMCs. The origin of the receptors is a young man in good health. Some clones in this sample may be carry-over from other donors' samples.

The CDR3: CASSIAGPRDEQFF. CDR3 DNA sequence: TGTGCCAGCAGTATAGCGGGGCCTAGGGATGAGCAGTTCTTC. This chain joins TRBV6-1 and TRBJ2-1; TRBD2 agrees at 8 bases. Germline CDR1 and CDR2: MNHNS and SASEGT. CDR3 length: 14 residues. With V trimmed by 5 bases and J by 8 bases, 8 bases remained unmatched.

The rearrangement joins TRBV27 to TRBJ2-3; 11 positions agree with TRBD2. Trimming removed 4 bases from V and 0 bases from J; junction bases left unmatched: 3. The CDR3 is 16 amino acids. Per germline, CDR1 MNHEY and CDR2 SMNVEV (reference sequence). Here the CDR3 reads CASSSGLAVSTDTQYF. Here the CDR3 DNA reads TGTGCCAGCAGTTCGGGACTAGCGGTGAGCACAGATACGCAGTATTTT.

The rearrangement uses TRBV6-5 and TRBJ1-2, with unresolved D. V dropped 5 bases and J dropped 5 bases, with 6 bases sitting between them. Germline V gives CDR1 MNHEY, CDR2 SVGAGI. There are 11 residues in the CDR3. The CDR3 DNA sequence: TGTGCCAGCAGTGACGCATATGGCTACACCTTC. It is translated as CASSDAYGYTF.

This chain joins TRBV12-5 and TRBJ1-5, with D possibly being TRBD1 (5 bases). This CDR3 contains 19 residues. Germline values: CDR1 LGHNT, CDR2 FRNRAP. V was clipped by 0 bases and J by 0 bases, with 18 bases between them. CDR3 DNA sequence: TGTGCTAGTGGTTTGGTAGGGCCCGTGACAGCGTATAGCAATCAGCCCCAGCATTTT. Its translation: CASGLVGPVTAYSNQPQHF.

DNA for the CDR3: TGTGCCAGTAGTATTCGGACCGGCGAGGGGGAGCTGTTTTTT. Protein sequence: CASSIRTGEGELFF. This chain connects TRBV19 to TRBJ2-2; D unresolved. CDR3 length: 14 amino acids. Germline loops: CDR1 LNHDA, CDR2 SQIVND (reference sequence). V dropped 3 bases and J dropped 8 bases, with 13 bases sitting between them.